This T cell receptor beta chain was identified in a study of T cells in Graves' hyperthyroidism and ophthalmopathy (dated by TCRdb to between 2018 and 2021). For context, the study as a whole: To identify distinguishing TCR V-J signatures, a discovery cohort of some 100 patients was used, comprising some 45 with Graves' ophthalmopathy and some 57 with stable Graves' hyperthyroidism. For training and testing, the approximately 97 patients in the discovery cohort were randomly divided in a 7:3 ratio. In more than five Graves' hyperthyroidism patients, the study also compared T-cell repertoires from thyroid tissue with T-cell repertoires from blood. Following sampling, methimazole starting at 30 mg daily was given to hyperthyroidism patients, and high-dose intravenous methylprednisolone was given to ophthalmopathy patients. Prospective prediction of ophthalmopathy was tested in an independent validation cohort consisting of 18 hyperthyroidism patients and 17 patients who later progressed to ophthalmopathy. The paper reports TCR Vbeta CDR3 sequencing of 130 to 150 peripheral blood samples: 43 ophthalmopathy, approximately 74 hyperthyroidism and some 17 progressor patients.

The study excluded patients with uncontrolled infections, other autoimmune diseases, pregnancy or lactation. Diagnoses were established on the basis of clinical symptoms, serum thyroxine and TRAb, thyroid ultrasound, and orbital computed tomography. Total RNA was extracted using Trizol reagent, and RNA quality was assessed on an Agilent 2100 Bioanalyzer. Counted from cysteine to phenylalanine, this CDR3 has 13 amino acids. The read is trimmed to its CDR3 DNA, 39 bases read in frame from base 1. Reading the germline V gene gives CDR1 SGHTA and CDR2 FQGNSA. V is cut by 4 bases and J by 4 bases, and the space between the germline ends is 8 bases. Amplification of TCR beta CDR3 regions was carried out from RNA transcripts. The first round of RT-PCR for the TCR CDR3 was performed with the HTBI primer set and the Qiagen OneStep RT-PCR kit. A second multiplex PCR round built the libraries, followed by size selection and purification. Libraries were sequenced paired-end with 100 bp reads on an Illumina HiSeq2000. Per the source publication's procedure: SOAPnuke was used to process the raw data, with reads discarded if the reads contained adapters or uncalled bases, had a mean Phred below 15, or lacked an exact constant-primer or identifier match. High-quality paired reads were merged using COPE v1.2.5, and each unique nucleotide sequence was defined as a clonotype. MiTCR v1.1 was used to align the clonotypes against IMGT TRBV, TRBD and TRBJ reference segments. Only V-J combinations with frequency above 0.0001, covering 99% to 99.2% of repertoires, were analysed. The TCS score was defined as F50 (clonal expansion) divided by E x V (chaos), with BLOSUM62-based TCRdist calculated between CDR3 peptides within each V-J. Welch's t-statistics and random forest reduced around 520 V-J features to 10 to 15, which were used in a naive Bayes classifier (R e1071). The similarity between thyroid and blood repertoires was quantified using the Morisita-Horn index. TCRdb redid the processing of the public reads, applying fastp at Q25 and MiXCR, and retained in-frame beta chains. Each CDR3 protein gets just one entry, which takes the most common genes and DNA from the rows behind it. TCRdb's processing, not the study's, gives the V and J calls here. Counted in this sample were hundreds of thousands of distinct CDR3 sequences; nearly 45% of them appeared once. The ten largest clones capture roughly 7.2% of the sample.

What the study reported, not specific to this receptor: In cross-validation, a model built on a 13 V-J signature told ophthalmopathy apart from stable hyperthyroidism with about 90% sensitivity and about 81% specificity, and in testing the same model reached 80%/75%. Sample size was not statistically predetermined, and investigators were not blinded to group allocation. In validation, the model predicted progression to ophthalmopathy with over 65% sensitivity and 72% to 75% specificity, a median of about 6 months before onset. Most expanded thyroid clonotypes (frequency above 0.001) were also found in blood, which suggests that blood repertoires may mirror thyroid immune responses.

This clonotype showed up many times. No antigen is known for it. One base away there is no much larger clone; base qualities are not given. The sequence came from an adult man with Graves' disease, either hyperthyroidism or ophthalmopathy (not recorded which). The chain is encoded by TRBV7-2 joined to TRBJ1-5, with a weak D call of TRBD1 (6 bases match). The sample taken for sequencing was peripheral blood or thyroid tissue (not recorded which). The DNA is TGTGCCAGCAGCTCAGGACAGAATCAGCCCCAGCATTTT. It is translated as CASSSGQNQPQHF.